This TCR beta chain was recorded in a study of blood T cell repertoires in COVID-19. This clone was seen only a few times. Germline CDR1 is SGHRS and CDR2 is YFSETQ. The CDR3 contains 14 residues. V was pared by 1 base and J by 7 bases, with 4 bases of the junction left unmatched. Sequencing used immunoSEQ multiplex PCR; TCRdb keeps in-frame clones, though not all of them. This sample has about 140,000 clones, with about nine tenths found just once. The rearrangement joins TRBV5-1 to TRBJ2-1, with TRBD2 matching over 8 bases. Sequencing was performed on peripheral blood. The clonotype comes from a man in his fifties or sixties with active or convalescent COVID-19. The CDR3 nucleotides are TGCGCCAGCAGCTTGTATCCGGGAGGGAATGAGCAGTTCTTC. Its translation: CASSLYPGGNEQFF.